This TCR beta chain was sequenced in a study of blood T cells in healthy people across ages. General study findings and limits: What prevented conclusive comparison of naive and antigen-experienced cells was that PBMCs were unsorted. Not knowing donor CMV status may have confounded expanded clonotype changes. Long-lived and aged donors differed, with more naive CD4+ cells and higher diversity in the long-lived.

With respect to this clonotype: No antigen is known for it.

In germline, CDR1 is GTSNPN, CDR2 SVGIG (reference sequence). V was trimmed by 8 bases and J by 8 bases, leaving 22 bases between them. This CDR3 comprises 15 residues. The donors, all healthy, were Caucasians living in Russia, aged about 6 to 90. For the second PCR, which ran for about 7 to 11 cycles, a sample-barcoded 5' primer and a J-beta primer mix were used. MiXCR, run by TCRdb on the 5' RACE reads, gives a single entry per CDR3 protein. This sample carries over a million distinct CDR3 sequences, under 45% of them seen once, and the ten largest clones take under 20%. Material for sequencing was blood. The chain couples TRBV30 to TRBJ1-6, with D possibly being TRBD1 (5 bases). This clonotype was obtained from a woman in her fifties or sixties in good health. The CDR3 region is CATNGGRGAYSPLHF. The CDR3 DNA follows: TGTGCCACCAACGGGGGTCGGGGCGCATATTCACCCCTCCACTTT.